The 26 T cell receptor beta chains below come from one sample, sequenced in a study of shared clonotypes between healthy human individuals. Data came from immunoSEQ multiplex PCR; TCRdb stores just in-frame clones and leaves some out. The table includes some 500,000 clones, roughly three quarters detected once. Sequencing used PBMCs. These receptors were collected from a middle-aged woman in good health. Some clones in this sample may be carry-over from other donors' samples.

The rearrangement joins TRBV7-9 to TRBJ1-6, with D perhaps matching TRBD1 (6 bases). The CDR3 extends over 13 amino acids. Germline CDR1 SEHNR, CDR2 FQNEAQ (reference sequence). Trimming stripped 5 bases from V and 8 bases from J, with 10 bases between. CDR3 coding DNA: TGTGCCAGCAGCCAGACAGGAGATTCACCCCTCCACTTT. Protein product: CASSQTGDSPLHF. Filled out from reference TRBV7-9 and TRBJ1-6, the complete variable domain reads DTGVSQNPRHKITKRGQNVTFRCDPISEHNRLYWYRQTLGQGPEFLTYFQNEAQLEKSRLLSDRFSAERPKGSFSTLEIQRTEQGDSAMYLCASSQTGDSPLHFGNGTRLTVT.

The V gene is TRBV6-5, the J gene TRBJ2-1; D is ambiguous. Germline CDR1 reads MNHEY; CDR2 reads SVGAGI. This CDR3 comprises 14 residues. V shed 10 bases and J shed 2 bases, with 15 bases lying between them. The CDR3 DNA reads as TGTGCCACCTCGCGGACCCAGCCCTACAATGAGCAGTTCTTC. It specifies CATSRTQPYNEQFF.

As concerns this clone: A much larger clonotype is one base distant, so this may be a read error. The chain uses TRBV5-4 and TRBJ2-5; 8 bases map to TRBD2. CDR1 and CDR2 (germline): SGHNT, YYREEE (reference sequence). The CDR3 sequence is 15 residues long. The trim removed 3 bases at V and 13 bases at J, leaving 17 bases unmatched. The CDR3 reads CASSSRTAGAYERYF. The CDR3 coding sequence is TGTGCCAGCAGCTCCCGGACAGCGGGAGCCTACGAGCGGTACTTC. Variable domain in full (rest from reference TRBV5-4 and TRBJ2-5): ETGVTQSPTHLIKTRGQQVTLRCSSQSGHNTVSWYQQALGQGPQFIFQYYREEENGRGNFPPRFSGLQFPNYSSELNVNALELDDSALYLCASSSRTAGAYERYFGPGTRLLVL.

This clone appeared once. This chain uses TRBV2 with TRBJ1-2; 7 nucleotides align to TRBD1. This CDR3 has 13 amino acids. V gave up 5 bases and J gave up 8 bases; unmatched junction bases: 8. Per germline, CDR1 SNHLY and CDR2 FYNNEI. The CDR3 loop reads CASSPQGVEGYTF. CDR3 in DNA: TGTGCCAGCAGTCCCCAGGGGGTTGAGGGCTACACCTTC.

The chain carries TRBV27 and TRBJ1-2; D uncertain. The CDR3 extends over 16 amino acids. V dropped 4 bases and J dropped 8 bases, with 23 bases sitting between them. The germline gives CDR1 MNHEY, CDR2 SMNVEV (reference sequence). The CDR3 sequence: CASSSGLGRSQSGYTF. The CDR3 nucleotides read TGTGCCAGCAGTTCCGGGTTGGGCCGTTCTCAGTCAGGCTACACCTTC.

The rearrangement uses TRBV27 and TRBJ2-1; D might be TRBD2 (6 bases). The CDR3 contains 14 residues. The V gene's germline CDR1 is MNHEY and CDR2 SMNVEV (reference sequence). V shed 2 bases and J shed 10 bases, with 15 bases lying between them. CDR3 coding DNA: TGTGCCAGCAGTTTAATTTGGGTGGCGGGAGAGCAGTTCTTC. It encodes CASSLIWVAGEQFF.

This chain joins TRBV6-1 and TRBJ1-2; a weak D match, TRBD1 (5 bases). V was pared by 3 bases and J by 6 bases, with 14 bases between. The germline gives CDR1 MNHNS, CDR2 SASEGT. The CDR3 spans 14 residues. This CDR3 is CASSDSGQGHGYTF. In DNA form, the CDR3 reads TGTGCCAGCAGTGACTCTGGGCAGGGCCATGGCTACACCTTC.

Worth noting for this clone: This may arise from a read error, as a much more abundant clone is one base away. This CDR3 fails to terminate in the conserved phenylalanine or tryptophan, so it likely reflects a read error. The DNA is omitted, as the CDR3 cannot be located on it reliably, and the CDR3 follows TCRdb's listing. This chain connects TRBV21-1 to TRBJ2-7; no DNA check was done on the table's D call, TRBD2. TRBV21-1 is given as a pseudogene. The CDR3 is 16 residues long, counting both termini. CDR3 region: CASSKRKRKPSYEQYS.

V usage is TRBV27 and J usage is TRBJ1-1; D perhaps matches TRBD1 (5 bases). The length of the CDR3 is 14 residues. Germline assignment: CDR1 MNHEY and CDR2 SMNVEV (reference sequence). The V gene lost 6 bases and the J gene lost 1 base, with 12 bases spanning the gap. The CDR3 DNA sequence: TGTGCCAGCAGCCACGGACACCCGAACACTGAAGCTTTCTTT. Its translation: CASSHGHPNTEAFF.

In its sample, this clone was seen many times. The gene calls are TRBV19 and TRBJ2-7, with 8 positions matching TRBD1. The germline gives CDR1 LNHDA, CDR2 SQIVND (reference sequence). The CDR3 extends over 14 amino acids. With 11 bases clipped from V and 4 bases from J, the junction kept 13 bases outside the gene matches. This CDR3 reads CASSPGGPVYEQYF. For the CDR3, the DNA is TGTGCCTCCAGCCCAGGGGGCCCTGTTTACGAGCAGTACTTC.

V usage is TRBV5-1 and J usage is TRBJ2-3; 13 nucleotides agree with TRBD2. Germline V CDR1 and CDR2: SGHRS, YFSETQ. Trimming at V came to 4 bases and at J to 6 bases, leaving 5 bases not matched to a gene. The CDR3 extends over 15 amino acids. This CDR3 is CASSTLAGGPDTQYF. The CDR3 nucleotides are TGCGCCAGCAGCACACTAGCGGGAGGGCCGGATACGCAGTATTTT.

This chain joins TRBV20-1 and TRBJ2-1; D is perhaps TRBD2 (5 bases). Germline CDR1 DFQATT, CDR2 SNEGSKA (reference sequence). The V and J ends lost 3 bases and 8 bases respectively, with 8 bases between them. This CDR3 spans 11 amino acids. The CDR3 region has the DNA TGCAGTGCTAGCGAGCGGCATGAGCAGTTCTTC. Translation: CSASERHEQFF.

Only a few counts were recorded for this clone. The chain uses TRBV30 and TRBJ1-2; D perhaps matches TRBD1 (6 bases). CDR3 length equals 13 residues. Deletions cut 4 bases from V and 4 bases from J, with 13 bases between. The germline V gene has CDR1 GTSNPN and CDR2 SVGIG (reference sequence). Written as DNA, the CDR3 is TGTGCCTGGACCACCGGGGGGCTCTATGGCTACACCTTC. The encoded protein is CAWTTGGLYGYTF.

In the case of this clone: This is likely an artifact of a read error, given a far larger clone one base away. The sample holds other DNA sequences that translate to the same CDR3. The chain has TRBV28 and TRBJ2-2; perhaps TRBD2 as D (6 bases). The CDR3 spans 15 residues. Germline loops: CDR1 MDHEN, CDR2 SYDVKM. Trimming removed 6 bases from V and 2 bases from J, with 13 bases in between. CDR3 sequence reads: CASRSLSGNTGELFF. The CDR3 coding sequence is TGTGCCAGCAGATCCCTTAGCGGTAACACCGGGGAGCTGTTTTTT.

This clone was seen a handful of times. The CDR3 region is CASGFTLADTQYF. The CDR3, as DNA: TGTGCCAGCGGATTCACGTTAGCGGATACGCAGTATTTT. The rearrangement links TRBV11-2 to TRBJ2-3; weak D call: TRBD2 (5 bases). Germline CDR1 reads SGHAT; CDR2 reads FQNNGV. V was pared by 8 bases and J by 6 bases, with 15 bases between. The CDR3 is 13 residues long. Combining the CDR3 with reference TRBV11-2 and TRBJ2-3 gives the whole variable domain EAGVAQSPRYKIIEKRQSVAFWCNPISGHATLYWYQQILGQGPKLLIQFQNNGVVDDSQLPKDRFSAERLKGVDSTLKIQPAKLEDSAVYLCASGFTLADTQYFGPGTRLTVL.

Worth noting for this clone: A much larger clone lies one base from this, so it may be a read error. Different DNA sequences within this sample yield the same CDR3. This CDR3 is CASRGTGSNQPQHF. The CDR3 DNA is TGTGCCAGCCGAGGGACAGGGAGCAATCAGCCCCAGCACTTT. The chain couples TRBV27 to TRBJ1-5, with 9 bases that match TRBD1. The CDR3 totals 14 residues. From germline, CDR1 is MNHEY and CDR2 SMNVEV (reference sequence).

As DNA, the CDR3 is TGCGCCAGCAGCCAGACTAGCGCCCCGAACACCGGGGAGCTGTTTTTT. It codes for CASSQTSAPNTGELFF. The rearrangement uses TRBV5-1 and TRBJ2-2, with 8 bases that match TRBD2. CDR1 and CDR2 (germline): SGHRS, YFSETQ. The CDR3 has 16 amino acids. Trimming removed 4 bases from V and 0 bases from J; junction bases left unmatched: 5.

CDR3 bases: TGCGCCAGCAGCCTTCGGGGGACCACAGATACGCAGTATTTT. Protein sequence: CASSLRGTTDTQYF. The chain links TRBV5-1 to TRBJ2-3; D is perhaps TRBD2 (6 bases). Germline CDR1 SGHRS, CDR2 YFSETQ. The CDR3 extends over 14 amino acids. Trimming cost V 4 bases and J 2 bases, with 11 bases left between them.

This clone came up once. The chain has TRBV19 and TRBJ2-3, with 13 bases matching TRBD2. The CDR3 runs to 16 residues. V lost 7 bases to trimming and J lost 6 bases; unmatched junction nucleotides: 10. From germline, CDR1 is LNHDA and CDR2 SQIVND (reference sequence). Here the CDR3 reads CASKVLAGGPGDTQYF. The CDR3 coding sequence is TGTGCCAGTAAGGTACTAGCGGGAGGGCCGGGTGATACGCAGTATTTT.

The chain is built from TRBV28 and TRBJ1-2; no definite D call. CDR1 MDHEN and CDR2 SYDVKM come from the germline V gene. Trimming pared 10 bases from V and 0 bases from J, leaving 9 bases between. The CDR3 consists of 12 residues. The CDR3: CAIGEANYGYTF. The DNA for the CDR3 is TGTGCCATCGGGGAAGCTAACTATGGCTACACCTTC.

V gene TRBV4-3 combines with J gene TRBJ2-2; D could derive from TRBD1 or TRBD2 (5 bases each). CDR1 is LGHNA, CDR2 YSLEER, per germline. The CDR3 covers 17 residues. V was trimmed by 4 bases and J by 0 bases, leaving 15 bases between them. Written as DNA, the CDR3 is TGCGCCAGCAGCCCCTACACCGGGACCCCGAACACCGGGGAGCTGTTTTTT. Translated, it gives CASSPYTGTPNTGELFF.

The V call is TRBV5-4, the J call TRBJ1-4; D not resolved. This CDR3 spans 13 amino acids. V dropped 0 bases and J dropped 7 bases, with 7 bases sitting between them. Germline loops: CDR1 SGHNT, CDR2 YYREEE (reference sequence). As DNA, the CDR3 is TGTGCCAGCAGCTTGGCCAAAGGTGAAAAACTGTTTTTT. The encoded protein is CASSLAKGEKLFF.

The chain uses TRBV5-1 and TRBJ2-1; TRBD2 matches 12 bases. This CDR3 is 15 amino acids long. V dropped 7 bases and J dropped 5; count of bases not matched to a gene: 7. Germline V CDR1 and CDR2: SGHRS, YFSETQ. The CDR3 DNA follows: TGCGCCAGCTACGCGACTAGCGGGAGCCACAATGAGCAGTTCTTC. This gives the protein CASYATSGSHNEQFF. The variable domain in full, completed from reference TRBV5-1 and TRBJ2-1, reads KAGVTQTPRYLIKTRGQQVTLSCSPISGHRSVSWYQQTPGQGLQFLFEYFSETQRNKGNFPGRFSGRQFSNSRSEMNVSTLELGDSALYLCASYATSGSHNEQFFGPGTRLTVL.

With respect to this clone: This specimen includes other DNA sequences encoding the same CDR3. The chain joins TRBV6-4 to TRBJ2-3; D is undetermined. CDR3 size: 13 residues. Trimming shortened V by 4 bases and J by 1 base, and 6 bases separated the two germline ends. From germline, CDR1 is MRHNA and CDR2 SNTAGT. The CDR3 protein is CASSVSGTDTQYF. The CDR3 DNA sequence: TGTGCCAGCAGTGTATCAGGCACAGATACGCAGTATTTT.

The rearrangement joins TRBV28 to TRBJ1-2, with D hard to call. From germline, CDR1 is MDHEN and CDR2 SYDVKM. V lost 6 bases to trimming and J lost 2 bases, with 10 bases between them. The CDR3 has 13 residues. DNA for the CDR3: TGTGCCAGCAGCTCCCGACAAAACTATGGCTACACCTTC. Amino acid sequence: CASSSRQNYGYTF.

V gene TRBV21-1 combines with J gene TRBJ1-1; whether TRBD1, the table's D call, matches the DNA was not checked. TRBV21-1 is an annotated pseudogene. The CDR3 runs 15 residues. CDR3 coding DNA: TGTGCCAGCAGCAAAGAGGGCAGGGTCTTCAGTGAAGCTTTCTTT. It is translated as CASSKEGRVFSEAFF.